This is a list of T cell receptor beta chains from one sample in a study of blood T cells in healthy people across ages. Using its own MiXCR run on the 5' RACE reads, TCRdb lists one record per CDR3 protein. The sample contains 730,000 or so distinct CDR3 sequences, 35% to 45% of which appear only once. Material for sequencing was blood. Source of these receptors: a woman in her sixties or seventies in good health. CDR3s leave out the opening cysteine and the closing phenylalanine or tryptophan. The size field is filled for only some rows; it gives once, few, many or a size class.

- TRBJ2-3 TRBV7-3 ASSPPGGGRPTDTQY
few TRBJ2-5 TRBV9 ASSVLAGGEGTQY
few TRBJ2-7 TRBV7-2 ASSLGVRLYEQY
- TRBJ2-5 TRBV30 AWSVSAPGETQY
many TRBJ2-3 TRBV7-2 ASSKTSGSTDTQY
- TRBJ1-3 TRBV12-3/TRBV12-4 ASSFTRVGNTIY
- TRBJ2-5 TRBV4-2 ASSQSALAGVETQY
few TRBJ2-1 TRBV5-6 ASSRDRGLLEQF
- TRBJ2-7 TRBV7-2 VSSRDPFYEQY
few TRBJ2-7 TRBV28 ASLGLAGEQY
- TRBJ2-5 TRBV27 ASGSSGEETQY
- TRBJ1-4 TRBV7-9 ASSLVGRGGNEKLF
- TRBJ1-1 TRBV5-1 ASSPGQGGRAF
few TRBJ2-1 TRBV6-6 ASRFRTSGIHHEQF
- TRBJ1-1 TRBV20-1 SAPRPGLDTEAF
few TRBJ1-1 TRBV29-1 SVEKGGNPEAF
- TRBJ2-2 TRBV5-1 ASSLGPRGDTGELF
- TRBJ1-1 TRBV20-1 SATLTGNTEAF
- TRBJ1-1 TRBV7-2 ASSPPDRLNTEAF
few TRBJ1-5 TRBV6-2/TRBV6-3 ASSYTPAVRPQH
- TRBJ2-3 TRBV6-5 ASSRLPSTDTQY
many TRBJ2-3 TRBV29-1 SVGGLAGGHSLPDTQY
few TRBJ2-1 TRBV5-6 ASSQGGTFYNEQF
few TRBJ2-7 TRBV28 ASSLSASGKNYEQY
few TRBJ2-3 TRBV11-2 ASSLEGDTRDTQY
- TRBJ1-2 TRBV20-1 SAKVNSGVGGYT
many TRBJ2-3 TRBV7-2 ASSQQEITQY
- TRBJ2-1 TRBV4-3 ASSPLPQTYNEQF
many TRBJ2-3 TRBV20-1 INEVKEADYLGDTQY
many TRBJ1-2 TRBV18 ASSPPRGRGYT
many TRBJ2-7 TRBV6-2/TRBV6-3 ASSYGTSGSDEQY
- TRBJ2-5 TRBV20-1 SARDLIAGENQETQY
medium-sized TRBJ2-5 TRBV29-1 SVEEIQETQY
few TRBJ2-5 TRBV25-1 ASGVETQY
few TRBJ2-7 TRBV12-3/TRBV12-4 ASSFHPGRNEQY
many TRBJ2-5 TRBV29-1 SPTEGETQY
- TRBJ2-1 TRBV7-2 ASSFSGTAHNEQF
- - TRBV20-1 SASDRNEQY
- TRBJ1-2 TRBV2 ASSEGVGTGYGYT
few TRBJ2-1 TRBV7-9 ASSLNGQGAYNEQF
- TRBJ2-1 TRBV28 ASLGPGSYNEQF
- TRBJ1-2 TRBV7-8 ASSLVMGTDIHGYT
- TRBJ2-7 TRBV28 ASSLPTNEQY
- TRBJ2-3 TRBV7-9 ASSHRDRAPDTQY
- TRBJ2-1 TRBV6-2/TRBV6-3 ASSYTGGSYNEQF
few TRBJ2-4 TRBV10-3 AISVMENPGPDGTKNIQY
- TRBJ2-5 TRBV7-2 ASSFTGGPVETLY
- TRBJ1-3 TRBV5-1 ASSLATTTGKGLSGNTIY
- TRBJ2-1 TRBV14 ASSLRTGVNEQF
- TRBJ2-7 TRBV7-2 ASSFPSGTSGYEQY
- TRBJ1-1 TRBV7-3 ASSIKTGLRNTEAF
few - TRBV7-9 ASSLNTEQY